This passage covers 27 T cell receptor beta chains from one sample sequenced in a study of CXCR3-negative and CXCR3-positive naive CD8 T cells. General study findings and limits: CXCR3-positive naive cells carried more hydrophobic TRB CDR3s than CXCR3-negative ones.

TRB cDNA was prepared as libraries by UMI-labeled 5' RACE. Reprocessing the 5' RACE reads, TCRdb reports a single entry for every CDR3 protein and omits DNA. This table holds over 150,000 distinct CDR3 sequences. Their antigens remain unidentified. What was sequenced was naive CXCR3+ CD8+ T cells from blood. Described subset: CD45RO-CCR7+CD27+CD95- naive CD8+ T cells expressing CXCR3 (TNR3+). The receptors were gathered from a human donor in good health. Some clones in this sample may be carry-over from other donors' samples.

The V gene is TRBV11-2, the J gene TRBJ1-2; TCRdb reports TRBD1, a call that lacks DNA to check it against. This CDR3 has 14 residues. CDR1 is SGHAT, CDR2 FQNNGV, per germline. CDR3 in amino acids: CASSFTGANYGYTF.

The CDR3 here is CASSLGFTGTDTDTQYF. V and J are TRBV11-2 and TRBJ2-3; TCRdb selects TRBD1, and the lack of DNA leaves this call unchecked. The germline gives CDR1 SGHAT, CDR2 FQNNGV. The CDR3 has 17 amino acids.

This chain connects TRBV15 to TRBJ1-3. Germline CDR1 is LNHNV and CDR2 is YYDKDF (reference sequence). The CDR3 sequence is 15 residues long. The chain's CDR3 is CATSKDGGSGNTIYF.

The chain uses TRBV10-3 and TRBJ2-4; TCRdb lists TRBD1, though no DNA is available to test this call. The CDR3 is 13 amino acids. The germline V gene encodes CDR1 ENHRY and CDR2 SYGVKD. The CDR3 protein is CAISALMGGDTRF.

The rearrangement joins TRBV7-9 to TRBJ2-3. Germline CDR1 reads SEHNR; CDR2 reads FQNEAQ (reference sequence). CDR3 size: 14 residues. CDR3: CASSVDILTDTQYF.

The V and J genes are TRBV2 and TRBJ2-2; the TRBD1 assignment by TCRdb is unverifiable without DNA. The germline CDR1 and CDR2 sequences are SNHLY and FYNNEI. The CDR3 has 12 amino acids. The CDR3 sequence: CASRGITGELFF.

CDR3 residues: CASSISSRVTGELFF. V usage is TRBV19 and J usage is TRBJ2-2. There are 15 residues in the CDR3. Germline V gives CDR1 LNHDA, CDR2 SQIVND (reference sequence). Full variable domain (outside the CDR3, taken from reference TRBV19 and TRBJ2-2): DGGITQSPKYLFRKEGQNVTLSCEQNLNHDAMYWYRQDPGQGLRLIYYSQIVNDFQKGDIAEGYSVSREKKESFPLTVTSAQKNPTAFYLCASSISSRVTGELFFGEGSRLTVL.

V is TRBV3-1 and J is TRBJ1-2; TCRdb names TRBD1, which stays unverified in the absence of DNA. The CDR3 extends over 14 amino acids. Germline lookup yields CDR1 LGHDT and CDR2 YNNKEL (reference sequence). CDR3 sequence: CASSQDEGGYGYTF.

The rearrangement uses TRBV7-2 and TRBJ2-7; TCRdb designates TRBD2, a call that cannot be tested without DNA. The CDR3 is 15 amino acids. From germline, CDR1 is SGHTA and CDR2 FQGNSA. CDR3 protein: CASSSGLVLSYEQYF. The full variable domain, rest sourced from reference TRBV7-2 and TRBJ2-7, is GAGVSQSPSNKVTEKGKDVELRCDPISGHTALYWYRQSLGQGLEFLIYFQGNSAPDKSGLPSDRFSAERTGGSVSTLTIQRTQQEDSAVYLCASSSGLVLSYEQYFGPGTRLTVT.

This CDR3 reads CASSSSIAGGPDEQFF. The rearrangement links TRBV7-3 to TRBJ2-1; TCRdb's D call, TRBD2, is unchecked because there is no DNA. From germline, CDR1 is SGHTA and CDR2 FQGTGA. The CDR3 contains 16 residues.

The chain employs TRBV27 and TRBJ1-1; TCRdb gives TRBD1 as the D gene, but with no DNA this cannot be confirmed. CDR1 MNHEY and CDR2 SMNVEV come from the germline V gene (reference sequence). The CDR3 is 11 amino acids. The CDR3 loop reads CASMSGTEAFF.

The V and J genes are TRBV28 and TRBJ2-1; the TCRdb D gene call, TRBD1, has no DNA to confirm it. The CDR3 totals 15 residues. CDR1 and CDR2 (germline): MDHEN, SYDVKM. The chain's CDR3 is CASALWTGDNNEQLF.

The V call is TRBV29-1, the J call TRBJ1-2. Germline CDR1 is SQVTM and CDR2 is ANQGSEA. This CDR3 has 12 residues. This chain's CDR3 is CSVVGEDYGYTF.

V is TRBV28 and J is TRBJ1-5. The CDR3 is made up of 14 amino acids. Germline-derived CDR1 and CDR2 are MDHEN and SYDVKM. CDR3: CATGPLGLGQPQHF.

The CDR3 protein is CASSPRTSGFYEQYF. This chain joins TRBV7-6 and TRBJ2-7; TCRdb selects TRBD2, and the lack of DNA leaves this call unchecked. Germline values: CDR1 SGHVS, CDR2 FNYEAQ. The CDR3 has 15 residues. Complete variable domain (other parts from reference TRBV7-6 and TRBJ2-7): GAGVSQSPRYKVTKRGQDVALRCDPISGHVSLYWYRQALGQGPEFLTYFNYEAQQDKSGLPNDRFSAERPEGSISTLTIQRTEQRDSAMYRCASSPRTSGFYEQYFGPGTRLTVT.

The chain carries TRBV6-2 or TRBV6-3 and TRBJ1-5; no DNA is available, so the TRBD1 call from TCRdb remains unchecked. Germline V gives CDR1 MNHEY, CDR2 SVGEGT. This CDR3 has 19 residues. The CDR3 here is CASSYSYTDRDRGDQPQHF.

V is TRBV24-1 and J is TRBJ2-3; there is no DNA to check the TCRdb D call of TRBD1. Looked up from germline, CDR1 is KGHDR and CDR2 is SFDVKD. This CDR3 contains 18 residues. The chain's CDR3 is CATSDYPGQGFGTDTQYF.

V usage is TRBV14 and J usage is TRBJ2-7; TCRdb's assignment of TRBD2 cannot be checked, as there is no DNA. The CDR3 contains 18 residues. Per germline, CDR1 SGHDN and CDR2 FVKESK. CDR3: CASSQTGLAAFPVYEQYF.

This chain connects TRBV3-1 to TRBJ2-5; TCRdb gives TRBD2 as the D gene, but with no DNA this cannot be confirmed. CDR3 length: 15 residues. Germline V lookup: CDR1 LGHDT, CDR2 YNNKEL (reference sequence). CDR3 protein: CASSLKSGGLETQYF.

V gene TRBV5-1 combines with J gene TRBJ2-1. Germline values: CDR1 SGHRS, CDR2 YFSETQ. This CDR3 is built from 13 residues. The CDR3 sequence is CASSLVPVEEQFF.

This sequence joins TRBV20-1 and TRBJ2-7; the TRBD2 assignment by TCRdb is unverifiable without DNA. From germline, CDR1 is DFQATT and CDR2 SNEGSKA (reference sequence). The CDR3 consists of 15 residues. CDR3 protein: CSARTVLAGVDEQYF.

V is TRBV4-3 and J is TRBJ1-1; TCRdb outputs TRBD1, but without DNA this stays unchecked. The CDR3 loop spans 18 amino acids. In germline, CDR1 is LGHNA, CDR2 YSLEER. The CDR3 loop reads CASSQDQRGALVNTEAFF.

The chain uses TRBV7-9 and TRBJ1-2; the TCRdb D gene call, TRBD1, has no DNA to confirm it. The germline gives CDR1 SEHNR, CDR2 FQNEAQ (reference sequence). The CDR3 spans 15 residues. This chain's CDR3 is CASSPPGTSNYGYTF. The whole variable domain, filled in from reference TRBV7-9 and TRBJ1-2, reads DTGVSQNPRHKITKRGQNVTFRCDPISEHNRLYWYRQTLGQGPEFLTYFQNEAQLEKSRLLSDRFSAERPKGSFSTLEIQRTEQGDSAMYLCASSPPGTSNYGYTFGSGTRLTVV.

The chain joins TRBV3-1 to TRBJ1-2. This CDR3 comprises 13 residues. Germline V CDR1 and CDR2: LGHDT, YNNKEL (reference sequence). CDR3 residues: CASSLDANYGYTF.

V and J are TRBV14 and TRBJ2-1. This CDR3 is built from 13 residues. Germline CDR1 is SGHDN and CDR2 is FVKESK. CDR3: CASSQGTSNEQFF.

This CDR3 reads CASSLAPARANTEAFF. The rearrangement uses TRBV5-1 and TRBJ1-1; TCRdb calls TRBD1, which cannot be checked without DNA. Germline CDR1 and CDR2: SGHRS and YFSETQ. This CDR3 has 16 amino acids.

The chain uses TRBV2 and TRBJ2-1; the D call from TCRdb, TRBD2, cannot be confirmed without DNA. CDR1 and CDR2 (germline): SNHLY, FYNNEI. The CDR3 has 15 amino acids. The CDR3 spells CASSVGTSGINEQFF.